The 5 T cell receptor beta chains listed next were all sequenced from one sample in a study of cytomegalovirus exposure and HLA in healthy donors. PCR primers comprised 60 Vbeta and 13 Jbeta primers. Repertoires were generated with immunoSEQ multiplex PCR, while TCRdb's copy carries only in-frame clones and drops some. Here the sample spans some 130,000 clones, less than 80% being singletons. The sample consisted of PBMCs. The receptors stem from a female donor in good health and CMV-seropositive.

The V and J genes are TRBV29-1 and TRBJ2-3; no clear D. This CDR3 spans 12 amino acids. V lost 2 bases and J 1 base, leaving 4 bases between the germline ends. CDR1 and CDR2 from the germline V gene are SQVTM and ANQGSEA. The chain's CDR3 is CSVERGTDTQYF. In DNA form, the CDR3 reads TGCAGCGTTGAACGCGGCACAGATACGCAGTATTTT.

The chain is built from TRBV6-1 and TRBJ1-2; 10 nucleotides align to TRBD1. Per the germline V gene, CDR1 is MNHNS and CDR2 is SASEGT. The CDR3 is 17 residues long. V gave up 2 bases and J gave up 2 bases; unmatched junction bases: 8. The CDR3 spells CASSEFGGTGENYGYTF. DNA of the CDR3: TGTGCCAGCAGTGAATTCGGTGGGACAGGGGAAAACTATGGCTACACCTTC.

The CDR3 DNA reads as TGTGCCAGTAGCGGACTAGCGGGAGATACGCAGTATTTT. It translates to CASSGLAGDTQYF. The V gene is TRBV19, the J gene TRBJ2-3; 11 bases line up with TRBD2. Germline V gives CDR1 LNHDA, CDR2 SQIVND (reference sequence). V lost 6 bases to trimming and J lost 5 bases; unmatched junction nucleotides: 1. The CDR3 runs 13 residues.

The V and J genes are TRBV4-2 and TRBJ1-1; D is possibly TRBD1 (5 bases). V gave up 8 bases and J gave up 4 bases, with 17 bases separating them. Germline CDR1 reads LGHNA; CDR2 reads YNFKEQ. The CDR3 contains 14 residues. CDR3: CASVPPLGGTEAFF. The CDR3 DNA reads as TGTGCCAGCGTCCCCCCTTTGGGGGGCACTGAAGCTTTCTTT.

This clone was counted only a few times. CDR3 coding DNA: TGTGCCAGCAGCCTAGAATCACCCCTCCACTTT. Protein product: CASSLESPLHF. The genes are TRBV6-6 and TRBJ1-6; no reliable D call. The ends were cut back, 6 bases at V and 10 bases at J, with 7 bases in the middle. The CDR3 length is 11 residues. The germline gives CDR1 MNHNY, CDR2 SVGAGI (reference sequence).